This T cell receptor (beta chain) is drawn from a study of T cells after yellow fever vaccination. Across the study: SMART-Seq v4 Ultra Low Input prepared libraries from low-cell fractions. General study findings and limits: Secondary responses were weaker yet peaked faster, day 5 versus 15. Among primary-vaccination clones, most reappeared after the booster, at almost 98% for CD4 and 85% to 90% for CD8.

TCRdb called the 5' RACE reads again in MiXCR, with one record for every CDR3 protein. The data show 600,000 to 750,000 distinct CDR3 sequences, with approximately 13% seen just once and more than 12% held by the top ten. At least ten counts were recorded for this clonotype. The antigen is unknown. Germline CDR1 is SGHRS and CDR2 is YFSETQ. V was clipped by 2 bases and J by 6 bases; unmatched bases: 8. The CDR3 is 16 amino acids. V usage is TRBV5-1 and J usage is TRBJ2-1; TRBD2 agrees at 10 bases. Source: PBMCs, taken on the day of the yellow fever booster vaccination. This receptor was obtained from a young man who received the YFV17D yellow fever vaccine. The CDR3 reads CASSFSPGLATNEQFF. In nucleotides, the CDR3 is TGCGCCAGCAGCTTTTCCCCGGGACTAGCGACCAATGAGCAGTTCTTC.